Listed below are T cell receptor beta chains from one sample, sequenced in a study of T cell responses to AZD1222 COVID-19 vaccine. Measured with immunoSEQ multiplex PCR; TCRdb has only the in-frame clones, and not every one. The sample lists approximately 120,000 clones, roughly 90% occurring once. Sequencing used peripheral blood, obtained 28 days after the second AZD1222 dose. The source is an adult who received the AZD1222 COVID-19 vaccine. Both conserved end residues are part of each CDR3. The D gene is left open where the match is weak. A row's size may be missing; if present it is once, few, many or a size class.

DNA	CDR3	V	J	size	D
TGTGCCAGCTCACCACCGTCCGGGAGCACAGATACGCAGTATTTT	CASSPPSGSTDTQYF	TRBV18	TRBJ2-3	-	-
TGTGCCAGCAGTTCTGCCCTCCCGTACGAGCAGTACTTC	CASSSALPYEQYF	TRBV28	TRBJ2-7	-	-
TGTGCCAGCGAGTCTAGATCTCTTCCCTACGAGCAGTACTTC	CASESRSLPYEQYF	TRBV6-5	TRBJ2-7	-	-
TGTGCCAGCAGCCCTTCCCAGGGGAGGTATGAGCAGTTCTTC	CASSPSQGRYEQFF	TRBV7-2	TRBJ2-1	-	-
TGTGCTAGTGCCAGGGCCCGACCCCTCGGCCATGAGCAGTTCTTC	CASARARPLGHEQFF	TRBV12-5	TRBJ2-1	-	-
TGTGCCAGCAGTTTTTGGGACAGGGAGCGTTCACCCCTCCACTTT	CASSFWDRERSPLHF	TRBV6-6	TRBJ1-6	few	TRBD1
TGTGCCAGCATACCACGCGACACAGATACGCAGTATTTT	CASIPRDTDTQYF	TRBV6-5	TRBJ2-3	-	-
TGTGCCATCAGTGATCCCTCGGCGGCGAACACTGAAGCTTTCTTT	CAISDPSAANTEAFF	TRBV10-3	TRBJ1-1	-	-
TGTGCCAGCAGCGCAACATTACTAGCGGGAGCAGGACCTTACGAGCAGTACTTC	CASSATLLAGAGPYEQYF	TRBV3-1/TRBV3-2	TRBJ2-7	few	TRBD2
TGCGCCAGCAGCTGGACAGGCGAAGGGAGCAATCAGCCCCAGCATTTT	CASSWTGEGSNQPQHF	TRBV5-1	TRBJ1-5	-	TRBD1
TGTGCCAGCAGTGAAGCTTGGGGGCGCGGGAATCAGCCCCAGCATTTT	CASSEAWGRGNQPQHF	TRBV6-1	TRBJ1-5	-	-
TGTGCCAGCAGCGTAGGCCCACCCCTCCACTTT	CASSVGPPLHF	TRBV7-9	TRBJ1-6	-	-
TGTGCCAGCAGCGGGGGACAACCAACTAATGAAAAACTGTTTTTT	CASSGGQPTNEKLFF	TRBV7-9	TRBJ1-4	once	-
TGCGCCAGCAGTGTGGGAAGCAATCAGCCCCAGCATTTT	CASSVGSNQPQHF	TRBV10-1	TRBJ1-5	-	-
TGCAGTGCGGGGGACAGGAGGGAGCAGTACTTC	CSAGDRREQYF	TRBV20-1	TRBJ2-7	-	TRBD1
TGTGCCAGCAGCTGGACGGGACAAACGGGGAACAATGAGCAGTTCTTC	CASSWTGQTGNNEQFF	TRBV11-3	TRBJ2-1	-	-
TGTGCCAGCAGTTTATCTTGGGGCGCAAACACTGAAGCTTTCTTT	CASSLSWGANTEAFF	TRBV27	TRBJ1-1	-	-
TGTGCCGGAAAAACAGGGTACAGTGGCTACACCTTC	CAGKTGYSGYTF	TRBV30	TRBJ1-2	-	-
TGTGCCAGCAGTTTTGGTCCAGGAGGGGCCAACGTCCTGACTTTC	CASSFGPGGANVLTF	TRBV28	TRBJ2-6	-	-
TGTGCCAGCAGTTACGAGTTTCACTCTAACTATGGCTACACCTTC	CASSYEFHSNYGYTF	TRBV6-2/TRBV6-3	TRBJ1-2	-	-
TGCGCCAGCAGTGAGAATGGGAATAGCAATCAGCCCCAGCATTTT	CASSENGNSNQPQHF	TRBV10-2	TRBJ1-5	-	-
TGTGCCAGTAAGACCCCAGGTGGCTACACCTTC	CASKTPGGYTF	TRBV19	TRBJ1-2	-	-
TGTGCCAGCACCGGGGATGGGGCGGGCACTGAAGCTTTCTTT	CASTGDGAGTEAFF	TRBV3-1/TRBV3-2	TRBJ1-1	-	-
TGTGCCAGCAGTTACATAAATAGCAATCAGCCCCAGCATTTT	CASSYINSNQPQHF	TRBV27	TRBJ1-5	-	-
TGTGCCAGTAGTCCAAACAGGGGGGGAAGCAATCAGCCCCAGCATTTT	CASSPNRGGSNQPQHF	TRBV19	TRBJ1-5	-	TRBD1
TGTGCCAGCAGCAGGCTTAACTATGGCTACACCTTC	CASSRLNYGYTF	TRBV12-3/TRBV12-4	TRBJ1-2	-	-
TGTGCCAGCTCCCCCGGGACAGGCTCCTACGAGCAGTACTTC	CASSPGTGSYEQYF	TRBV18	TRBJ2-7	-	TRBD1
TGTGCTAGTGGTTTGGCCCCGAGGGATGAGCAGTTCTTC	CASGLAPRDEQFF	TRBV12-5	TRBJ2-1	-	-
TGTGCCAGTCGAGACAGTAACAATGAGCAGTTCTTC	CASRDSNNEQFF	TRBV19	TRBJ2-1	-	-
TGTGCCAGCAGCCCATCCGGGTCTGCAACTAATGAAAAACTGTTTTTT	CASSPSGSATNEKLFF	TRBV5-4	TRBJ1-4	-	-
TGTGCCAGTAGGAGGTATAGCAATCAGCCCCAGCATTTT	CASRRYSNQPQHF	TRBV19	TRBJ1-5	-	-
TGTGCCAGCAGCCAAGTGGAAAACACCATATATTTT	CASSQVENTIYF	TRBV3-1/TRBV3-2	TRBJ1-3	-	-
TGTGCCAGCAGTTGGGGCTCGGATGAGCAGTTCTTC	CASSWGSDEQFF	TRBV6-6	TRBJ2-1	-	-
TGTGCCTGGAGTTGGAATGAGGGCGGGATCTCCTACGAGCAGTACTTC	CAWSWNEGGISYEQYF	TRBV30	TRBJ2-7	-	-
TGTGCCAGTATCAAGGAGGCAGGCTATAGCAATCAGCCCCAGCATTTT	CASIKEAGYSNQPQHF	TRBV19	TRBJ1-5	-	-
TGTGCCAGCCAGCCAGTAGGCAGTGGGGCCAACGTCCTGACTTTC	CASQPVGSGANVLTF	TRBV27	TRBJ2-6	-	-
TGTGCCAGCAGCTTGGAAGCTAACTATGGCTACACCTTC	CASSLEANYGYTF	TRBV7-2	TRBJ1-2	few	-
TGTGCCAGCACCTTAGGGTCCTTCCAGGCCCATTTGTTCTTC	CASTLGSFQAHLFF	TRBV7-2	TRBJ2-1	-	-
TGTGCCTGGAGTAAGGATAGCAATCAGCCCCAGCATTTT	CAWSKDSNQPQHF	TRBV30	TRBJ1-5	-	-
TGTGCCAGCAGTCTTGGACTAGCGGGAGTCCAGGAGCAGTTCTTC	CASSLGLAGVQEQFF	TRBV27	TRBJ2-1	once	TRBD2
TGTGCCAGCAGCCAAACCGGGACAGGGCTGAATGAGCAGTTCTTC	CASSQTGTGLNEQFF	TRBV5-4	TRBJ2-1	-	TRBD1
TGCAGTGCTAGCACAGATACGCAGTATTTT	CSASTDTQYF	TRBV20-1	TRBJ2-3	-	-
TGTGCCAGCAGCGAGACAGGGACTGGAAACACCATATATTTT	CASSETGTGNTIYF	TRBV6-2/TRBV6-3	TRBJ1-3	-	TRBD1
TGTGCCAGCAGCCCCTTAGCAACGATTAGCACAGATACGCAGTATTTT	CASSPLATISTDTQYF	TRBV7-2	TRBJ2-3	-	-
TGTGCCACCTATGACAGGGGGAGAGATACGCAGTATTTT	CATYDRGRDTQYF	TRBV24-1	TRBJ2-3	-	TRBD1
TGTGCCAGCAGTGGCTCTGGGGCCAACGTCCTGACTTTC	CASSGSGANVLTF	TRBV28	TRBJ2-6	-	-
TGTGCCACTAAACGGGATTTTAGCAATCAGCCCCAGCATTTT	CATKRDFSNQPQHF	TRBV6-5	TRBJ1-5	-	-
TGCACCAGCAGACGGGGGGCGAACACCGGGGAGCTGTTTTTT	CTSRRGANTGELFF	TRBV1	TRBJ2-2	-	-
TGTGCCAGCAGCCCACAGGGCAATGAGCAGTTCTTC	CASSPQGNEQFF	TRBV7-9	TRBJ2-1	-	-
TGTGCCAGCAGTTGGGCCAGGGAGGCTGAAGCTTTCTTT	CASSWAREAEAFF	TRBV12-3/TRBV12-4	TRBJ1-1	-	-
TGTGCCAGCAGCCAAACGGACAGAAACACTGAAGCTTTCTTT	CASSQTDRNTEAFF	TRBV14	TRBJ1-1	few	-